One and the same sample provided the 7 T cell receptor beta chains below, sequenced in a study of T cells in Graves' hyperthyroidism and ophthalmopathy. RNA transcripts gave rise to amplified TCR beta CDR3 regions. During a first-round RT-PCR of the TCR CDR3, the HTBI primer set was used. Each CDR3 protein is one row after TCRdb ran MiXCR on the multiplex PCR reads. The sample yields about 520,000 distinct CDR3 sequences, less than 25% seen once. Sequencing used blood. These TCRs come from a man aged 18 to 29 with Graves' hyperthyroidism.

This clonotype was observed many times. V usage is TRBV12-3 or TRBV12-4 and J usage is TRBJ2-7; D possibly corresponds to TRBD1 (6 bases). V was cut by 5 bases and J by 1 base, with 15 bases left in between. The CDR3 totals 15 residues. Here the CDR3 reads CASSTLDSASYEQYF. CDR3 coding DNA: TGTGCCAGCAGTACTCTGGACAGCGCTTCCTACGAGCAGTACTTC.

This rearrangement joins TRBV24-1 to TRBJ2-2, with a tentative D call TRBD2 (6 bases). V lost 5 bases and J lost 1, with 16 bases in between. Germline assignment: CDR1 KGHDR and CDR2 SFDVKD. The CDR3 is 17 residues long. For the CDR3, the DNA is TGTGCCACCAGTGGACCGGGGGACCTTAAGAACACCGGGGAGCTGTTTTTT. As protein: CATSGPGDLKNTGELFF.

The rearrangement links TRBV4-1 to TRBJ1-1; D is possibly TRBD1 (6 bases). The germline V gene encodes CDR1 MGHRA and CDR2 YSYEKL. V lost 2 bases to trimming and J lost 4 bases, with 17 bases between them. The length of the CDR3 is 16 residues. The CDR3 spells CASSQSSGAGGTEAFF. DNA for the CDR3: TGCGCCAGCAGCCAAAGTTCGGGGGCGGGTGGCACTGAAGCTTTCTTT.

This clonotype was counted ten times or more. J is TRBJ2-7 and V is TRBV30; no definite D call. Germline V gene data show CDR1 as GTSNPN and CDR2 as SVGIG (reference sequence). The CDR3 extends over 12 amino acids. Trimming cost V 1 base and J 3 bases, with 7 bases left between them. As DNA, the CDR3 is TGTGCCTGGAGTGGAGTGGGCTACGAGCAGTACTTC. Protein: CAWSGVGYEQYF.

This clonotype showed up many times. This rearrangement joins TRBV12-5 to TRBJ1-5; no clear D. Germline CDR1 reads LGHNT; CDR2 reads FRNRAP. The ends were cut back, 1 base at V and 11 bases at J, with 9 bases in the middle. This CDR3 comprises 12 residues. The CDR3 region is CASGLDQRSQHF. Here the CDR3 DNA reads TGTGCTAGTGGTTTGGACCAGAGGTCCCAGCATTTT.

This clonotype was seen many times. The chain recombines TRBV4-1 with TRBJ2-5, with 10 bases identical to TRBD2. This CDR3 has 14 residues. The trim removed 3 bases at V and 5 bases at J, leaving 3 bases unmatched. Germline assignment: CDR1 MGHRA and CDR2 YSYEKL. The chain's CDR3 is CASSQSGGVETQYF. The CDR3 coding sequence is TGCGCCAGCAGCCAGAGCGGGGGGGTCGAGACCCAGTACTTC.

In its sample, this clonotype was seen many times. The chain couples TRBV6-1 to TRBJ2-5; D possibly corresponds to TRBD1 (6 bases). The germline CDR1 and CDR2 sequences are MNHNS and SASEGT. This CDR3 is built from 16 residues. Trimming took off 5 bases at V and 0 bases at J, with 16 bases between the two ends. The CDR3 reads CASSRRGHTYQETQYF. The CDR3, as DNA: TGTGCCAGCAGTAGAAGGGGACATACGTACCAAGAGACCCAGTACTTC.